This entry concerns a single T cell receptor beta chain. TCRbeta library construction was performed incorporating unique molecular identifiers. TCRdb re-derived calls from the PCR reads in MiXCR, one entry per CDR3 protein. In the table there are around 480,000 distinct CDR3 sequences, approximately 32% of which are singletons. The data belong to a study of T-cell reconstitution after alpha-beta-depleted transplantation in children. The TCR comes from a human donor who donated a stem cell graft to a child with aplastic anemia. The sequenced sample was PBMCs from the stem cell graft donor, obtained from the stem cell graft.

CDR3 residues: CASSQTGPQYF. The CDR3, as DNA: TGTGCCAGCAGCCAAACGGGACCCCAGTACTTC. V is TRBV3-1 and J is TRBJ2-5; either TRBD1 or TRBD2 may fit D (5 bases each). Germline CDR1 is LGHDT and CDR2 is YNNKEL (reference sequence). The CDR3 loop spans 11 amino acids. V was shortened by 2 bases and J by 9 bases, with 7 bases between the two germline ends.